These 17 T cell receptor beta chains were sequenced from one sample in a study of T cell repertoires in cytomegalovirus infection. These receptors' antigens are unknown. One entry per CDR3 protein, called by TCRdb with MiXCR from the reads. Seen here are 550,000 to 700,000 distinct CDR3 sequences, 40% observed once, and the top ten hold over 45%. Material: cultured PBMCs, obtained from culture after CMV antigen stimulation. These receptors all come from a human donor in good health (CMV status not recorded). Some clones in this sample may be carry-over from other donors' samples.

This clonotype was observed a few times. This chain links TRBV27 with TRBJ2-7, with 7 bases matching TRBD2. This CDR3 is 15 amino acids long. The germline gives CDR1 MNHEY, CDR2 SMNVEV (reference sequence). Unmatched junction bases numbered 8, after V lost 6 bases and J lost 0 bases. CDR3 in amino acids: CASSPGGMSSYEQYF. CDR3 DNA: TGTGCCAGCAGCCCCGGGGGGATGAGCTCCTACGAGCAGTACTTC.

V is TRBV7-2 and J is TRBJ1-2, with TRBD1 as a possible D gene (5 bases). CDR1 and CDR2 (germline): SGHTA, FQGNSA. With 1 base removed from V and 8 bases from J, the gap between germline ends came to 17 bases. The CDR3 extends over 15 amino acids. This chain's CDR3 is CASSLEAGRIGGYTF. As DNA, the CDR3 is TGTGCCAGCAGCTTAGAGGCAGGGCGAATTGGAGGCTACACCTTC.

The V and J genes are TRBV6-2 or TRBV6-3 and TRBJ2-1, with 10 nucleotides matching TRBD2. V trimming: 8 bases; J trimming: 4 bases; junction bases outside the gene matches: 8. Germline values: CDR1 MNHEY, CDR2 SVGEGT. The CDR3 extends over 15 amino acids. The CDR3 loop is CASQRSSGGYNEQFF. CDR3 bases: TGTGCCAGCCAAAGGTCTAGCGGGGGTTACAATGAGCAGTTCTTC.

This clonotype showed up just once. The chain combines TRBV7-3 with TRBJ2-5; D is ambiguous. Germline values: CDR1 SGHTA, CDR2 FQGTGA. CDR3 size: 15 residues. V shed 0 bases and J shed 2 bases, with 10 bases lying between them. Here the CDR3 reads CASSLTPSLQETQYF. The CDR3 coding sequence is TGTGCCAGCAGCTTAACACCCAGTTTGCAAGAGACCCAGTACTTC.

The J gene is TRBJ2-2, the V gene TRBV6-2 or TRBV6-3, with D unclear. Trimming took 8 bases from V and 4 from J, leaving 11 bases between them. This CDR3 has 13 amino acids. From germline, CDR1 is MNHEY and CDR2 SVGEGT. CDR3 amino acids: CASRRSTTGELFF. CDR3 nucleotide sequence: TGTGCCAGCCGCCGGAGTACCACCGGGGAGCTGTTTTTT.

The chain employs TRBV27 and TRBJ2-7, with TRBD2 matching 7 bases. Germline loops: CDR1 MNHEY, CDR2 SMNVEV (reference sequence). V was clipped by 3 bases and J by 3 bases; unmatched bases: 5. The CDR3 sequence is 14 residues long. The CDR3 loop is CASSLASGLYEQYF. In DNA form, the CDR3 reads TGTGCCAGCAGTTTGGCTAGCGGCCTCTACGAGCAGTACTTC.

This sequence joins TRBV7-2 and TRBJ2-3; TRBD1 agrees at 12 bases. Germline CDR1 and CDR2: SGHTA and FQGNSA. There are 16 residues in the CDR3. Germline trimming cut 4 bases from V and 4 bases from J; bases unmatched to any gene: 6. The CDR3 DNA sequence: TGTGCCAGCAGCTACGCCGGGACAGGGGGCGCAGATACGCAGTATTTT. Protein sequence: CASSYAGTGGADTQYF. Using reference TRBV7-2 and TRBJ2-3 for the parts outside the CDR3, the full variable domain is GAGVSQSPSNKVTEKGKDVELRCDPISGHTALYWYRQSLGQGLEFLIYFQGNSAPDKSGLPSDRFSAERTGGSVSTLTIQRTQQEDSAVYLCASSYAGTGGADTQYFGPGTRLTVL.

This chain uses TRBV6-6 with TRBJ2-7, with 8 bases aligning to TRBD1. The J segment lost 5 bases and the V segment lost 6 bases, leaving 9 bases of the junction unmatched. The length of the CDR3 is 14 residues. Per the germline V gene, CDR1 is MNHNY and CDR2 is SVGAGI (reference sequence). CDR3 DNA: TGTGCCAGCAGAGCCAGACAGGGGTACAACGAGCAGTACTTC. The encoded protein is CASRARQGYNEQYF.

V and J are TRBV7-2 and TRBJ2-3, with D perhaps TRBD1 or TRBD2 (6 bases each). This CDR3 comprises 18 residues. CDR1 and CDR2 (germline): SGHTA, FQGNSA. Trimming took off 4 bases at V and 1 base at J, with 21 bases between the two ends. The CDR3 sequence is CASSSKRGRDWGTDTQYF. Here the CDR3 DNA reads TGTGCCAGCAGCTCAAAACGGGGGCGGGACTGGGGCACAGATACGCAGTATTTT.

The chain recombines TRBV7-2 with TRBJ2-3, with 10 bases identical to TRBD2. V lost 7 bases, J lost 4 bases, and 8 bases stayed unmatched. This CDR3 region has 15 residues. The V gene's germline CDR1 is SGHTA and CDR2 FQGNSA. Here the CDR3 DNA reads TGTGCCAGCACCCCGACTAGCGGGTCCGCAGATACGCAGTATTTT. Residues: CASTPTSGSADTQYF. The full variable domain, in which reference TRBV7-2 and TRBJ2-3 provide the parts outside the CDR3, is GAGVSQSPSNKVTEKGKDVELRCDPISGHTALYWYRQSLGQGLEFLIYFQGNSAPDKSGLPSDRFSAERTGGSVSTLTIQRTQQEDSAVYLCASTPTSGSADTQYFGPGTRLTVL.

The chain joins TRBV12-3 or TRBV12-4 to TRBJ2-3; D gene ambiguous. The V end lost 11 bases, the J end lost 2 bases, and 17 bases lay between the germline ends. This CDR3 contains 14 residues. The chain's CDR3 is CAASLGGATDTQYF. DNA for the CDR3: TGTGCCGCCTCCTTGGGCGGAGCCACAGATACGCAGTATTTT.

CDR3 coding DNA: TGTGCCAGTAGCCCGGGACTAGCGGGATTAAGAGATACGCAGTATTTT. Its translation: CASSPGLAGLRDTQYF. The chain is built from TRBV19 and TRBJ2-3, with TRBD2 identical over 13 bases. CDR1 is LNHDA, CDR2 SQIVND, per germline (reference sequence). This CDR3 comprises 16 residues. V lost 6 bases, J lost 5 bases, and 8 bases stayed unmatched.

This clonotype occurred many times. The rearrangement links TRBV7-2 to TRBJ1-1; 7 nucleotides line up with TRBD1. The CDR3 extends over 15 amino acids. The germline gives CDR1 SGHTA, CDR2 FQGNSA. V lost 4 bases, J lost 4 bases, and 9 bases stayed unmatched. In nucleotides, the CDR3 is TGTGCCAGCAGCTCGACAGGGTGGTATGGCACTGAAGCTTTCTTT. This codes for CASSSTGWYGTEAFF.

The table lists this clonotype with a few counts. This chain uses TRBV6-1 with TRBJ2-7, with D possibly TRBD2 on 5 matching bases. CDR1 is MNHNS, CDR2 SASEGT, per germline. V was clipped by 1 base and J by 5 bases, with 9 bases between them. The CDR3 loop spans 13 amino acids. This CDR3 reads CASSEDGVHEQYF. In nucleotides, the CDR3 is TGTGCCAGCAGTGAAGACGGGGTCCACGAGCAGTACTTC.

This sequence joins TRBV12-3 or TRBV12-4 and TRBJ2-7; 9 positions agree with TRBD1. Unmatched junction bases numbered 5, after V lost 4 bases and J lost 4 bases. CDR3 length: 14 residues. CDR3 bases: TGTGCCAGCAGTTACCGGGACAGGGTTTACGAGCAGTACTTC. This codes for CASSYRDRVYEQYF.

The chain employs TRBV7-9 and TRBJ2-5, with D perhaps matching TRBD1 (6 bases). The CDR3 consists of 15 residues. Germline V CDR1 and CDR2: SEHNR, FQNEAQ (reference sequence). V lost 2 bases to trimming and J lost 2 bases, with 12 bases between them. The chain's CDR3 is CASSLFPGTQETQYF. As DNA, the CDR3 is TGTGCCAGCAGCTTATTCCCCGGGACACAAGAGACCCAGTACTTC.

The CDR3 spells CSVVGQHTTLNTEAFF. CDR3 bases: TGCAGCGTTGTTGGGCAGCACACTACCTTGAACACTGAAGCTTTCTTT. The J gene is TRBJ1-1, the V gene TRBV29-1; D remains unclear. Trimming left V 4 bases short and J 0 bases short, with 18 bases between. CDR1 and CDR2 (germline): SQVTM, ANQGSEA. CDR3 length: 16 amino acids.